The 17 T cell receptor beta chains in this list originate from one sample, sequenced in a study of blood T cell repertoires in COVID-19. Using immunoSEQ multiplex PCR, the repertoire was profiled, and TCRdb retains in-frame clones only, with some absent. The data contain 250,000 or so clones, about 88% of them seen just once; the ten biggest clones take up around 7.3%. The sequenced sample was peripheral blood. The receptor set was obtained from a woman aged 70 to 79 with active or convalescent COVID-19.

Here the CDR3 reads CASSFRAGASTDTQYF. The CDR3 nucleotides read TGTGCCAGTAGTTTCCGGGCGGGGGCTAGCACAGATACGCAGTATTTT. The chain uses TRBV19 and TRBJ2-3, with D maybe TRBD2 (7 bases). In germline, CDR1 is LNHDA, CDR2 SQIVND (reference sequence). The CDR3 totals 16 residues. The V and J ends lost 5 bases and 0 bases respectively, with 15 bases between them.

The chain employs TRBV28 and TRBJ2-3; 8 bases match TRBD2. Germline V CDR1 and CDR2: MDHEN, SYDVKM. This CDR3 has 14 residues. J was trimmed by 3 bases and V by 6 bases; bases with no gene match: 5. CDR3 sequence: CASRYGGETDTQYF. The CDR3 DNA is TGTGCCAGCAGATACGGGGGGGAGACAGATACGCAGTATTTT.

This chain uses TRBV5-1 with TRBJ1-1, with D hard to call. This CDR3 is built from 14 residues. Germline assignment: CDR1 SGHRS and CDR2 YFSETQ. Trimming pared 0 bases from V and 1 base from J, leaving 7 bases between. The CDR3, as DNA: TGCGCCAGCAGCTTGGTCGGTGGGAACACTGAAGCTTTCTTT. It is translated as CASSLVGGNTEAFF.

The chain recombines TRBV18 with TRBJ2-3; D remains ambiguous. This CDR3 contains 12 residues. Germline V gene sequence: CDR1 KGHSH, CDR2 LQKENI. The V end lost 6 bases, the J end lost 2 bases, and 6 bases lay between the germline ends. The CDR3 sequence is CASSLFTDTQYF. In DNA, the CDR3 is TGTGCCAGCTCCCTTTTCACAGATACGCAGTATTTT.

V and J are TRBV11-2 and TRBJ2-1; TRBD2 aligns across 8 bases. After removal of 0 bases from V and 7 bases from J, the junction contained 5 bases not matched to a gene. The CDR3 length is 15 residues. Germline-derived CDR1 and CDR2 are SGHAT and FQNNGV. The CDR3 spells CASSLEPGRVNEQFF. For the CDR3, the DNA is TGTGCCAGCAGCTTAGAACCCGGGAGGGTGAATGAGCAGTTCTTC.

There are a few counts of this clone. This rearrangement joins TRBV6-5 to TRBJ2-7; 7 nucleotides align to TRBD1. J was trimmed by 3 bases and V by 5 bases; bases with no gene match: 10. The CDR3 is 15 residues long. The V gene's germline CDR1 is MNHEY and CDR2 SVGAGI. In DNA form, the CDR3 reads TGTGCCAGCAGTCCGACCGGACAGGTTTTCTACGAGCAGTACTTC. Translation gives CASSPTGQVFYEQYF.

This clone was picked up a small number of times. The chain is built from TRBV3-1 (or the pseudogene TRBV3-2) and TRBJ2-7; a possible D gene is TRBD1 (5 bases). The CDR3 loop spans 13 amino acids. V dropped 1 base and J dropped 4 bases, with 8 bases sitting between them. CDR1 is LGHDT and CDR2 is YNNKEL in the germline V gene (reference sequence). As DNA, the CDR3 is TGTGCCAGCAGCCAAGGGGGCCCGTACGAGCAGTACTTC. It is translated as CASSQGGPYEQYF.

This chain uses TRBV11-2 with TRBJ1-2, with TRBD1 as a possible D gene (5 bases). V was clipped by 1 base and J by 8 bases, with 14 bases between them. CDR1 is SGHAT, CDR2 FQNNGV, per germline. This CDR3 has 14 residues. In nucleotides, the CDR3 is TGTGCCAGCAGCTTAGTAGGTCCAGGGAAAGGCTACACCTTC. Its translation: CASSLVGPGKGYTF.

V gene TRBV19 combines with J gene TRBJ1-4; D is uncertain. The V end was cut by 5 bases, the J end by 8 bases, with 18 bases between. The CDR3 runs 15 residues. Germline values: CDR1 LNHDA, CDR2 SQIVND (reference sequence). Written as DNA, the CDR3 is TGTGCCAGTAGTCTCGTCGACCCCTCGAGGGAAAAACTGTTTTTT. Its protein product is CASSLVDPSREKLFF.

The chain is built from TRBV19 and TRBJ2-7; D is perhaps TRBD2 (6 bases). Germline lookup yields CDR1 LNHDA and CDR2 SQIVND (reference sequence). CDR3 length: 14 residues. V was trimmed by 3 bases and J by 5 bases, leaving 14 bases between them. CDR3 DNA sequence: TGTGCCAGTAGTATTACAGGAGGGGATAACGAGCAGTACTTC. Translating it yields CASSITGGDNEQYF.

The chain carries TRBV4-1 and TRBJ1-6; D unresolved. The CDR3 loop spans 18 amino acids. Trimming pared 0 bases from V and 0 bases from J, leaving 12 bases between. Germline CDR1 is MGHRA and CDR2 is YSYEKL. For the CDR3, the DNA is TGCGCCAGCAGCCAAGAGGGAGGCTCGGGCTCCTATAATTCACCCCTCCACTTT. It yields the protein CASSQEGGSGSYNSPLHF.

The chain combines TRBV27 with TRBJ2-1, with TRBD2 matching 10 bases. The trim removed 8 bases at V and 4 bases at J, leaving 5 bases unmatched. The CDR3 covers 14 residues. The V gene's germline CDR1 is MNHEY and CDR2 SMNVEV (reference sequence). CDR3 sequence reads: CASGLAGEYNEQFF. Written as DNA, the CDR3 is TGTGCCAGCGGGCTAGCGGGGGAATACAATGAGCAGTTCTTC.

This rearrangement joins TRBV3-1 (or the pseudogene TRBV3-2) to TRBJ2-3; perhaps TRBD2 as D (6 bases). Germline V gene data show CDR1 as LGHDT and CDR2 as YNNKEL (reference sequence). Between the trimmed V and J ends, which lost 7 bases and 8 bases, there was a span of 16 bases. The CDR3 spans 13 residues. In nucleotides, the CDR3 is TGTGCCAGCAAGGGGCGGGGTGACGGTACGCAGTATTTT. Translating gives CASKGRGDGTQYF.

This clone has only one observation. This sequence joins TRBV15 and TRBJ2-1, with 10 bases aligning to TRBD2. CDR3 length: 16 amino acids. CDR1 is LNHNV and CDR2 is YYDKDF in the germline V gene (reference sequence). V lost 0 bases and J lost 3; bases outside the gene matches: 2. The CDR3 here is CATSREAGGVYNEQFF. The CDR3, as DNA: TGTGCCACCAGCAGAGAAGCGGGGGGGGTCTACAATGAGCAGTTCTTC.

The chain couples TRBV19 to TRBJ2-2, with 7 bases aligning to TRBD1. Germline trimming cut 7 bases from V and 5 bases from J; bases unmatched to any gene: 4. This CDR3 is built from 13 residues. CDR1 and CDR2 from the germline V gene are LNHDA and SQIVND (reference sequence). The CDR3: CASTRQGTGELFF. The CDR3 DNA is TGTGCCAGTACCCGACAGGGAACCGGGGAGCTGTTTTTT.

The genes are TRBV6-5 and TRBJ1-1; TRBD1 is a possible D gene (6 bases). CDR1 is MNHEY and CDR2 is SVGAGI in the germline V gene. The CDR3 length is 12 residues. Trimming removed 10 bases from V and 10 bases from J, with 19 bases in between. Here the CDR3 reads CATSQGGSIAFF. The DNA of the CDR3 is TGTGCCACGTCACAGGGCGGTTCGATAGCTTTCTTT.

This rearrangement joins TRBV6-5 to TRBJ1-5, with a weak D call TRBD1 (6 bases). V was pared by 6 bases and J by 3 bases, with 12 bases between. In germline, CDR1 is MNHEY, CDR2 SVGAGI. The CDR3 spans 14 residues. The CDR3 spells CASSSGQHNQPQHF. DNA of the CDR3: TGTGCCAGCAGCTCCGGACAGCACAATCAGCCCCAGCATTTT.